Presented here are 21 T cell receptor beta chains from one specimen sequenced in a study of human T cells and chemical hapten exposure. Described time point: pre-sensitization, week 0. Stated treatment: therapeutic diphenylcyclopropenone sensitization with weekly scalp DPC. From the RACE reads, TCRdb called clonotypes with MiXCR, one entry per CDR3 protein. Among some 300,000 distinct CDR3 sequences listed, around 5.5% were seen once. The source material was whole blood, sampled in connection with sensitization to the hapten diphenylcyclopropenone (DPC). Every receptor here comes from a woman aged 18-29 years with alopecia areata. Some clones in this sample may be carry-over from other donors' samples.

This clonotype was seen more than once but under ten times. This chain connects TRBV12-3 or TRBV12-4 to TRBJ2-1, with D perhaps matching TRBD1 or TRBD2 (5 bases each). V lost 5 bases to trimming and J lost 6 bases, with 14 bases between them. The CDR3 length is 14 residues. For the CDR3, the DNA is TGTGCCAGCAGTCTGTGGGGGACGGGCAATGAGCAGTTCTTC. This codes for CASSLWGTGNEQFF.

There are many counts of this clonotype. The genes are TRBV27 and TRBJ2-7; TRBD1 matches at 9 bases. CDR3 length: 16 residues. The germline V gene encodes CDR1 MNHEY and CDR2 SMNVEV (reference sequence). V was pared by 5 bases and J by 2 bases, with 10 bases of the junction left unmatched. The CDR3 reads CASSPGTGRGTYEQYF. Here the CDR3 DNA reads TGTGCCAGCAGTCCGGGGACAGGGAGGGGAACCTACGAGCAGTACTTC.

This clonotype was seen only a few times. This rearrangement joins TRBV2 to TRBJ1-5; perhaps TRBD1 as D (5 bases). Deletions cut 9 bases from V and 3 bases from J, with 12 bases between. The CDR3 is made up of 13 amino acids. In germline, CDR1 is SNHLY, CDR2 FYNNEI. CDR3 in amino acids: CASMPGPNQPQHF. CDR3 nucleotides: TGTGCCAGTATGCCGGGACCCAATCAGCCCCAGCATTTT.

This clonotype was seen many times. This rearrangement joins TRBV28 to TRBJ1-2, with a weak D call TRBD1 (5 bases). The CDR3 has 14 residues. Between the trimmed V and J ends, which lost 5 bases and 3 bases, there was a span of 13 bases. In germline, CDR1 is MDHEN, CDR2 SYDVKM. The CDR3 coding sequence is TGTGCCAGCAGTGCGGCTGGGGCGTACTATGGCTACACCTTC. This translates into CASSAAGAYYGYTF.

The table lists this clonotype with a few counts. The V and J genes are TRBV6-1 and TRBJ1-5; D ambiguous. The V end was cut by 1 base, the J end by 0 bases, with 10 bases between. CDR1 is MNHNS, CDR2 SASEGT, per germline. This CDR3 spans 16 amino acids. The CDR3 loop reads CASSEGYSYSNQPQHF. Written as DNA, the CDR3 is TGTGCCAGCAGTGAAGGGTACAGCTATAGCAATCAGCCCCAGCATTTT.

This clonotype was observed at least ten times. The genes are TRBV6-5 and TRBJ2-7, with TRBD1 identical over 9 bases. This CDR3 has 13 amino acids. CDR1 MNHEY and CDR2 SVGAGI come from the germline V gene. J lost 2 bases, V lost 10 bases, and 6 bases had no gene match. In DNA, the CDR3 is TGTGCCACTGGGACAGGGCGCGCCTACGAGCAGTACTTC. It yields the protein CATGTGRAYEQYF.

There are many counts of this clonotype. The chain employs TRBV29-1 and TRBJ2-1, with TRBD2 matching 9 bases. The germline V gene encodes CDR1 SQVTM and CDR2 ANQGSEA. The V and J ends lost 1 base and 5 bases, in that order; junction bases with no gene match: 6. This CDR3 comprises 15 residues. The CDR3 bases are TGCAGCGTTGAAGGGCTAGCGGGGAAGAACAATGAGCAGTTCTTC. Translating it yields CSVEGLAGKNNEQFF.

There are a few counts of this clonotype. The DNA for the CDR3 is TGTGCCAGCAGGGAGGGAGGTGGGTATGAGCAGTTCTTC. This gives the protein CASREGGGYEQFF. The V gene is TRBV6-1, the J gene TRBJ2-1, with a possible D match to TRBD2 (6 bases). The CDR3 runs 13 residues. Trimming removed 6 bases from V and 8 bases from J, with 14 bases in between. The V gene's germline CDR1 is MNHNS and CDR2 SASEGT.

The chain couples TRBV6-2 or TRBV6-3 to TRBJ2-7; TRBD2 aligns across 13 bases. The CDR3 runs to 19 residues. The germline gives CDR1 MNHEY, CDR2 SVGEGT. Trimming at V came to 3 bases and at J to 3 bases, leaving 14 bases not matched to a gene. The CDR3 nucleotides read TGTGCCAGCAGTTATTCGCTTACCACGGGACTAGCGGGGAGCTACGAGCAGTACTTC. Encoded protein: CASSYSLTTGLAGSYEQYF.

This clonotype was counted between two and nine times. This chain joins TRBV11-2 and TRBJ2-3; weak D call: TRBD1 (6 bases). Germline assignment: CDR1 SGHAT and CDR2 FQNNGV. The CDR3 extends over 16 amino acids. The V gene lost 5 bases and the J gene lost 1 base, with 16 bases spanning the gap. The CDR3 reads CASSPLTGIGTDTQYF. The CDR3 DNA reads as TGTGCCAGCAGCCCTCTAACAGGGATCGGCACAGATACGCAGTATTTT.

This clonotype came up a few times. V is TRBV24-1 and J is TRBJ2-2, with 8 bases matching TRBD2. There are 17 residues in the CDR3. The germline CDR1 and CDR2 sequences are KGHDR and SFDVKD. With 3 bases clipped from V and 1 base from J, the junction kept 6 bases outside the gene matches. The CDR3 is CATSDTGTSKNTGELFF. CDR3 coding DNA: TGTGCCACCAGTGATACCGGGACTAGTAAGAACACCGGGGAGCTGTTTTTT.

This clonotype was observed at least ten times. The chain employs TRBV6-5 and TRBJ1-5, with a possible D match to TRBD1 (5 bases). This CDR3 spans 13 amino acids. CDR1 and CDR2 (germline): MNHEY, SVGAGI. The V end was cut by 7 bases, the J end by 3 bases, with 10 bases between. CDR3 amino acids: CASTDRLNQPQHF. CDR3 coding DNA: TGTGCCAGCACCGACAGACTCAATCAGCCCCAGCATTTT.

This clonotype was recorded many times. This sequence joins TRBV7-9 and TRBJ2-1; 10 bases are a match to TRBD1. The ends lost 5 bases at V and 3 bases at J; junction bases unmatched: 4. The CDR3 has 15 residues. Germline-derived CDR1 and CDR2 are SEHNR and FQNEAQ (reference sequence). CDR3 in amino acids: CASSLDRGLYNEQFF. DNA for the CDR3: TGTGCCAGCAGCCTTGACAGGGGGCTCTACAATGAGCAGTTCTTC.

The J gene is TRBJ2-5, the V gene TRBV5-1, with D uncertain. The CDR3 runs to 11 residues. Germline values: CDR1 SGHRS, CDR2 YFSETQ. With 6 bases removed from V and 1 base from J, the gap between germline ends came to 4 bases. CDR3 protein: CASKAQETQYF. The CDR3 nucleotides read TGCGCCAGCAAGGCCCAAGAGACCCAGTACTTC. Supplemented by reference TRBV5-1 and TRBJ2-5, the full variable domain reads KAGVTQTPRYLIKTRGQQVTLSCSPISGHRSVSWYQQTPGQGLQFLFEYFSETQRNKGNFPGRFSGRQFSNSRSEMNVSTLELGDSALYLCASKAQETQYFGPGTRLLVL.

This clonotype has only a few counts. This chain links TRBV28 with TRBJ1-4; the match to TRBD1 covers 10 bases. Germline V lookup: CDR1 MDHEN, CDR2 SYDVKM. The CDR3 is 14 residues long. The V gene end was trimmed by 7 bases and the J gene end by 5 bases; junction bases not matched to a gene: 4. The CDR3: CASTMDRGNEKLFF. CDR3 bases: TGTGCCAGCACCATGGACAGGGGGAATGAAAAACTGTTTTTT. Drawing the rest from reference TRBV28 and TRBJ1-4, the complete variable domain is DVKVTQSSRYLVKRTGEKVFLECVQDMDHENMFWYRQDPGLGLRLIYFSYDVKMKEKGDIPEGYSVSREKKERFSLILESASTNQTSMYLCASTMDRGNEKLFFGSGTQLSVL.

This clonotype was seen at least ten times. V and J are TRBV7-9 and TRBJ2-6; D unclear. The CDR3 extends over 11 amino acids. The ends were cut back, 2 bases at V and 13 bases at J, with 6 bases in the middle. Germline V gene data show CDR1 as SEHNR and CDR2 as FQNEAQ (reference sequence). For the CDR3, the DNA is TGTGCCAGCAGCTTATACGAAGTCCTGACTTTC. The encoded protein is CASSLYEVLTF.

For this clonotype: One end of the junction is discordant with germline, which a read error may explain. The J gene is TRBJ1-1, the V gene TRBV12-3 or TRBV12-4, with TRBD1 as a possible D gene (5 bases). The CDR3 extends over 14 amino acids. The DNA for the CDR3 is TGTGCCAGCAGTTACAGGACCTTGAACACTGAAGCTTCCTTT. This translates into CASSYRTLNTEASF.

This clonotype has at least ten counts. The chain employs TRBV10-3 and TRBJ1-2; D possibly corresponds to TRBD1 (6 bases). The CDR3 totals 13 residues. Trimming pared 2 bases from V and 2 bases from J, leaving 6 bases between. Looked up from germline, CDR1 is ENHRY and CDR2 is SYGVKD. Here the CDR3 reads CAISEGTNYGYTF. The DNA of the CDR3 is TGTGCCATCAGTGAGGGGACAAACTATGGCTACACCTTC.

This clonotype has just a few counts. The chain recombines TRBV29-1 with TRBJ1-1; TRBD1 aligns across 8 bases. Germline V CDR1 and CDR2: SQVTM, ANQGSEA. The CDR3 extends over 15 amino acids. The ends lost 7 bases at V and 0 bases at J; junction bases unmatched: 10. The CDR3 is CSAFEDRGLNTEAFF. The CDR3 DNA is TGCAGCGCTTTCGAAGACAGGGGATTGAACACTGAAGCTTTCTTT.

The chain joins TRBV11-2 to TRBJ2-1, with D tentatively TRBD1 or TRBD2 (6 bases each). Germline assignment: CDR1 SGHAT and CDR2 FQNNGV. V was clipped by 4 bases and J by 14 bases, with 15 bases between them. The CDR3 has 12 residues. Here the CDR3 reads CASSSEGGLEFF. The DNA of the CDR3 is TGTGCCAGCAGCTCCGAAGGGGGACTGGAGTTCTTC.

This clonotype was seen at least ten times. This rearrangement joins TRBV4-3 to TRBJ2-3; 11 bases match TRBD2. Trimming at V came to 0 bases and at J to 6 bases, leaving 5 bases not matched to a gene. Germline V gene lookup returns CDR1 LGHNA and CDR2 YSLEER. This CDR3 is 16 amino acids long. The CDR3 protein is CASSQELAGGPDTQYF. The CDR3, as DNA: TGCGCCAGCAGCCAAGAGTTAGCGGGGGGGCCCGATACGCAGTATTTT.